These T cell receptor beta chains were read from a single sample in a study of blood T cell repertoires in COVID-19. Repertoires were generated with immunoSEQ multiplex PCR, while TCRdb's copy carries only in-frame clones and drops some. The sample includes approximately 170,000 clones, approximately 90% of them seen just once. What was sequenced was peripheral blood. The receptor set was obtained from a man aged 18 to 35 with active or convalescent COVID-19. The CDR3 runs from the conserved cysteine through the conserved F or W. The D gene is left open where the match is weak. Not all rows give a size; the values are once, few, many and, for expanded clones, a class.

CDR3 length | J gene | V gene | clone size | D gene | CDR3 protein | CDR3 DNA
17 | TRBJ1-3 | TRBV7-9 | . | . | CASSPPLDRSRGDTIYF | TGTGCCAGCAGCCCCCCTTTAGACAGGTCGCGGGGGGACACCATATATTTT
15 | TRBJ2-1 | TRBV5-1 | few | . | CASSGSNRGYNEQFF | TGCGCCAGCAGCGGGTCCAATAGGGGCTACAATGAGCAGTTCTTC
16 | TRBJ2-1 | TRBV2 | . | . | CASSTLPDSLHNEQFF | TGTGCCAGCAGTACCCTCCCGGACAGCCTACACAATGAGCAGTTCTTC
15 | TRBJ1-1 | TRBV28 | . | TRBD1 | CASSPRDRGRTEAFF | TGTGCCAGCAGTCCCCGGGACAGGGGGCGTACTGAAGCTTTCTTT
16 | TRBJ2-1 | TRBV11-2 | . | TRBD1 | CASSLEDRVAYNEQFF | TGTGCCAGCAGCTTAGAGGACAGGGTCGCCTACAATGAGCAGTTCTTC
13 | TRBJ2-5 | TRBV29-1 | . | . | CSGRSRLQETQYF | TGCAGCGGAAGGTCGCGACTGCAAGAGACCCAGTACTTC
14 | TRBJ2-3 | TRBV7-9 | . | . | CASSHPQGRDTQYF | TGTGCCAGCAGCCACCCGCAGGGTAGGGATACGCAGTATTTT
15 | TRBJ2-5 | TRBV24-1 | . | TRBD1 | CATSDKGANQETQYF | TGTGCCACCAGTGATAAGGGGGCGAACCAAGAGACCCAGTACTTC
13 | TRBJ1-2 | TRBV28 | . | . | CASTIYRVDGYTF | TGTGCCAGCACCATCTACAGGGTCGATGGCTACACCTTC
14 | TRBJ1-3 | TRBV28 | once | . | CASSFSETGNTIYF | TGTGCCAGCAGTTTCTCTGAGACTGGAAACACCATATATTTT
15 | TRBJ2-4 | TRBV5-4 | . | TRBD1 | CASSLGGQGVGIQYF | TGTGCCAGCAGCTTGGGAGGACAGGGGGTGGGCATTCAGTACTTC
13 | TRBJ1-3 | TRBV11-3 | . | . | CASSPYRENTIYF | TGTGCCAGCAGCCCATACAGGGAAAACACCATATATTTT
19 | TRBJ2-2 | TRBV10-3 | . | TRBD2 | CAISRTGTSGGLITGELFF | TGTGCCATCAGTCGTACCGGGACTAGCGGGGGGCTGATCACCGGGGAGCTGTTTTTT
15 | TRBJ2-2 | TRBV6-2/TRBV6-3 | few | TRBD2 | CASSPSGTSPGELFF | TGTGCCAGCAGCCCTTCCGGGACTAGCCCCGGGGAGCTGTTTTTT
15 | TRBJ1-5 | TRBV24-1 | . | TRBD1 | CATSSTGGALQPQHF | TGTGCCACCTCTTCAACAGGGGGTGCATTGCAGCCCCAGCATTTT
13 | TRBJ1-1 | TRBV29-1 | few | TRBD1 | CSVDAIGGLQAFF | TGCAGCGTTGACGCGATAGGGGGCTTGCAAGCTTTCTTT
15 | TRBJ2-7 | TRBV5-4 | once | . | CASSVTGRGVYEQYF | TGTGCCAGCAGCGTTACAGGCAGGGGGGTCTACGAGCAGTACTTC
14 | TRBJ1-2 | TRBV6-5 | . | TRBD1 | CASGRTGVEVSYTF | TGTGCCAGCGGCCGAACAGGGGTGGAAGTCAGCTACACCTTC
15 | TRBJ1-2 | TRBV6-2/TRBV6-3 | . | . | CASSRSLTGTYGYTF | TGTGCCAGCAGCCGGAGTCTTACAGGGACCTATGGCTACACCTTC
16 | TRBJ1-1 | TRBV18 | . | TRBD1 | CASSPRTGGLNTEAFF | TGTGCCAGCTCACCACGGACAGGGGGCCTGAACACTGAAGCTTTCTTT
14 | TRBJ1-5 | TRBV19 | . | . | CASRRQGKNQPQHF | TGTGCCAGTAGACGCCAGGGGAAGAATCAGCCCCAGCATTTT
15 | TRBJ2-3 | TRBV27 | . | TRBD2 | CASPRGDPSTDTQYF | TGTGCCAGCCCTCGGGGGGATCCTAGCACAGATACGCAGTATTTT